The 26 T cell receptor beta chains presented below share a single source sample, sequenced in a study of cytomegalovirus exposure and HLA in healthy donors. TCRdb's table, derived via immunoSEQ multiplex PCR, lists solely in-frame clones and lacks some. The sample yields hundreds of thousands of clones, 75% to 90% seen once. Source material: PBMCs. These receptors were collected from a woman in her 30s in good health and CMV-seropositive.

This clone has just a few counts. This chain uses TRBV2 with TRBJ2-2; possibly TRBD1 for D (7 bases). Per germline, CDR1 SNHLY and CDR2 FYNNEI. The ends were cut back, 7 bases at V and 6 bases at J, with 15 bases in the middle. This CDR3 is built from 14 residues. The CDR3 is CASTQGGKAGELFF. Here the CDR3 DNA reads TGTGCCAGCACCCAGGGGGGTAAGGCCGGGGAGCTGTTTTTT.

The rearrangement links TRBV11-2 to TRBJ1-2; D might be TRBD1 (6 bases). V was clipped by 6 bases and J by 4 bases, with 15 bases between them. The CDR3 runs to 14 residues. Looked up from germline, CDR1 is SGHAT and CDR2 is FQNNGV. The CDR3 sequence: CASSHHDRTYGYTF. For the CDR3, the DNA is TGTGCCAGCAGTCACCATGACAGGACCTATGGCTACACCTTC.

The CDR3 reads CASSREGRSSYEQYF. The DNA of the CDR3 is TGTGCCAGCAGCAGGGAGGGGAGGAGCTCCTACGAGCAGTACTTC. This chain connects TRBV9 to TRBJ2-7, with TRBD2 identical over 7 bases. The germline V gene encodes CDR1 SGDLS and CDR2 YYNGEE. The CDR3 is 15 residues long. J lost 0 bases, V lost 4 bases, and 7 bases had no gene match.

The gene calls are TRBV5-6 and TRBJ1-1; a weak D match, TRBD1 (5 bases). Germline CDR1 is SGHDT and CDR2 is YYEEEE. V gave up 1 base and J gave up 4 bases, with 11 bases separating them. The CDR3 has 14 amino acids. CDR3 sequence: CASSLSQGVTEAFF. CDR3 coding DNA: TGTGCCAGCAGCTTGTCGCAGGGCGTCACTGAAGCTTTCTTT.

This clone was counted a few times. The chain uses TRBV6-1 and TRBJ2-7; D remains unclear. The ends were cut back, 6 bases at V and 2 bases at J, with 14 bases in the middle. The CDR3 is made up of 14 amino acids. The germline V gene has CDR1 MNHNS and CDR2 SASEGT. CDR3 nucleotides: TGTGCCAGCAGCCCCTCCCGGGCCACCTACGAGCAGTACTTC. This encodes CASSPSRATYEQYF.

V usage is TRBV7-9 and J usage is TRBJ2-7; 13 bases agree with TRBD2. The trim removed 5 bases at V and 5 bases at J, leaving 9 bases unmatched. The CDR3 runs 16 residues. The V gene's germline CDR1 is SEHNR and CDR2 FQNEAQ (reference sequence). The CDR3 coding sequence is TGTGCCAGCAGCACCTGGACTAGCGGGAGCAAGGACGAGCAGTACTTC. Protein sequence: CASSTWTSGSKDEQYF.

The chain carries TRBV7-9 and TRBJ2-1; the D is unclear. The V end was cut by 6 bases, the J end by 2 bases, with 11 bases between. Germline V gene sequence: CDR1 SEHNR, CDR2 FQNEAQ (reference sequence). The CDR3 runs 14 residues. In DNA, the CDR3 is TGTGCCAGCAGGTCCAGTCTAACCTACAATGAGCAGTTCTTC. Translated: CASRSSLTYNEQFF.

This chain connects TRBV29-1 to TRBJ2-7; D gene ambiguous. Trimming took off 8 bases at V and 3 bases at J, with 20 bases between the two ends. This CDR3 is built from 14 residues. The germline V gene has CDR1 SQVTM and CDR2 ANQGSEA. CDR3 amino acids: CSPLTRTAFYEQYF. The CDR3, as DNA: TGCAGCCCCCTTACTCGGACGGCCTTCTACGAGCAGTACTTC.

V gene TRBV10-3 combines with J gene TRBJ1-5, with TRBD1 matching over 10 bases. Germline V gene lookup returns CDR1 ENHRY and CDR2 SYGVKD. This CDR3 has 15 residues. The junction had 3 bases not matched to a gene; V was cut back by 2 bases and J by 5 bases. The chain's CDR3 is CAISETDRGHQPQHF. The CDR3 DNA reads TGTGCCATCAGTGAGACCGACAGGGGGCATCAGCCCCAGCATTTT.

This chain uses TRBV7-6 with TRBJ2-3, with D perhaps being TRBD1 or TRBD2 (6 bases each). The CDR3 is 17 residues long. The germline gives CDR1 SGHVS, CDR2 FNYEAQ. Trimming took 5 bases from V and 4 from J, leaving 22 bases between them. As DNA, the CDR3 is TGTGCCAGCAGCCCCCACCCAGCCAGGGGAGGTCCAGATACGCAGTATTTT. It is translated as CASSPHPARGGPDTQYF. The entire variable domain, with the rest obtained from reference TRBV7-6 and TRBJ2-3, is as follows: GAGVSQSPRYKVTKRGQDVALRCDPISGHVSLYWYRQALGQGPEFLTYFNYEAQQDKSGLPNDRFSAERPEGSISTLTIQRTEQRDSAMYRCASSPHPARGGPDTQYFGPGTRLTVL.

The chain joins TRBV11-1 to TRBJ2-3; tentatively, D is TRBD2 (5 bases). The V gene's germline CDR1 is SGHAT and CDR2 FQDESV (reference sequence). This CDR3 spans 15 amino acids. Trimming took off 6 bases at V and 0 bases at J, with 13 bases between the two ends. The CDR3 DNA follows: TGTGCCAGCAGTTCCGCTAGCTCTAGCACAGATACGCAGTATTTT. Encoded protein: CASSSASSSTDTQYF.

The rearrangement joins TRBV29-1 to TRBJ1-1, with 7 bases matching TRBD1. The CDR3 runs 13 residues. The ends lost 7 bases at V and 6 bases at J; junction bases unmatched: 11. Per germline, CDR1 SQVTM and CDR2 ANQGSEA. The CDR3 here is CSAGKGGASEAFF. The CDR3 DNA reads TGCAGCGCTGGGAAAGGGGGCGCTTCTGAAGCTTTCTTT.

The chain recombines TRBV4-3 with TRBJ2-7; D gene unclear. The V end lost 0 bases, the J end lost 2 bases, and 17 bases lay between the germline ends. The CDR3 consists of 17 residues. The V gene's germline CDR1 is LGHNA and CDR2 YSLEER. CDR3 amino acids: CASSQDYKVLTPYEQYF. Here the CDR3 DNA reads TGCGCCAGCAGCCAAGATTATAAGGTCCTCACCCCCTACGAGCAGTACTTC.

The chain links TRBV14 to TRBJ2-5; TRBD1 or TRBD2 may be the D gene (6 bases each). The V and J ends lost 2 bases and 0 bases respectively, with 13 bases between them. The CDR3 consists of 16 residues. The germline CDR1 and CDR2 sequences are SGHDN and FVKESK. CDR3 amino acids: CASSQLGGRDQETQYF. The CDR3 DNA reads as TGTGCCAGCAGCCAATTAGGGGGGCGAGACCAAGAGACCCAGTACTTC. Drawing the rest from reference TRBV14 and TRBJ2-5, the complete variable domain is EAGVTQFPSHSVIEKGQTVTLRCDPISGHDNLYWYRRVMGKEIKFLLHFVKESKQDESGMPNNRFLAERTGGTYSTLKVQPAELEDSGVYFCASSQLGGRDQETQYFGPGTRLLVL.

The V and J genes are TRBV5-1 and TRBJ1-2; D is undetermined. This CDR3 contains 14 residues. Per the germline V gene, CDR1 is SGHRS and CDR2 is YFSETQ. Trimming pared 3 bases from V and 3 bases from J, leaving 12 bases between. The CDR3 protein is CASSSIVRDYGYTF. The CDR3 region has the DNA TGCGCCAGCAGCTCTATCGTGCGGGACTATGGCTACACCTTC.

The chain employs TRBV11-1 and TRBJ1-5; D is perhaps TRBD1 (5 bases). The V and J ends lost 5 bases and 1 base respectively, with 6 bases between them. The CDR3 totals 13 residues. Germline CDR1 and CDR2: SGHAT and FQDESV (reference sequence). The CDR3 here is CASSRDSNQPQHF. The CDR3 DNA is TGTGCCAGCAGCCGGGACAGCAATCAGCCCCAGCATTTT.

This clone came up a few times. The chain combines TRBV27 with TRBJ2-1; D is possibly TRBD1 or TRBD2 (5 bases each). The germline CDR1 and CDR2 sequences are MNHEY and SMNVEV (reference sequence). CDR3 size: 15 residues. Trimming took 4 bases from V and 0 from J, leaving 10 bases between them. In DNA, the CDR3 is TGTGCCAGCAGTTCACCTGGGGGCTCCTACAATGAGCAGTTCTTC. This gives the protein CASSSPGGSYNEQFF.

The rearrangement links TRBV9 to TRBJ2-3; tentatively, D is TRBD2 (5 bases). The CDR3 extends over 15 amino acids. V gave up 1 base and J gave up 3 bases, with 12 bases separating them. Germline assignment: CDR1 SGDLS and CDR2 YYNGEE. The CDR3 sequence is CASSVTGIRTDTQYF. CDR3 sequence (DNA): TGTGCCAGCAGCGTAACGGGGATAAGAACAGATACGCAGTATTTT.

The V and J genes are TRBV27 and TRBJ1-2; D gene unclear. CDR1 MNHEY and CDR2 SMNVEV come from the germline V gene (reference sequence). Trimming left V 0 bases short and J 0 bases short, with 11 bases between. CDR3 size: 16 residues. For the CDR3, the DNA is TGTGCCAGCAGTTTATCGAAGTACGGGGCTAACTATGGCTACACCTTC. As protein: CASSLSKYGANYGYTF.

CDR3 protein: CASSFPPGQMNTGELFF. CDR3 bases: TGTGCCAGCAGTTTTCCTCCGGGACAGATGAACACCGGGGAGCTGTTTTTT. The chain links TRBV27 to TRBJ2-2, with 7 bases that match TRBD1. In germline, CDR1 is MNHEY, CDR2 SMNVEV (reference sequence). The CDR3 has 17 amino acids. Trimming at V came to 3 bases and at J to 1 base, leaving 8 bases not matched to a gene.

The chain has TRBV5-1 and TRBJ2-7; 8 bases agree with TRBD1. The CDR3 runs to 16 residues. The germline V gene encodes CDR1 SGHRS and CDR2 YFSETQ. V shed 6 bases, J shed 3 bases, and the junction held 14 bases outside the gene matches. The CDR3 sequence is CASTSTGVERSYEQYF. CDR3 in DNA: TGCGCCAGCACATCGACAGGGGTCGAAAGGAGCTACGAGCAGTACTTC.

This chain joins TRBV7-3 and TRBJ2-7; perhaps TRBD2 as D (5 bases). V was cut by 6 bases and J by 6 bases, with 21 bases left in between. Germline CDR1 reads SGHTA; CDR2 reads FQGTGA. The CDR3 contains 15 residues. CDR3 residues: CASSTSPTRMAEQYF. The CDR3 DNA reads TGTGCCAGCAGTACTAGTCCCACACGAATGGCCGAGCAGTACTTC.

The chain uses TRBV7-9 and TRBJ1-1; D unresolved. This CDR3 region has 11 residues. V lost 0 bases and J lost 9, with 5 bases in between. Per the germline V gene, CDR1 is SEHNR and CDR2 is FQNEAQ (reference sequence). The CDR3 DNA sequence: TGTGCCAGCAGCTTAGCCAATAAAGCTTTCTTT. It yields the protein CASSLANKAFF.

The chain joins TRBV18 to TRBJ2-5; 11 bases map to TRBD2. Germline assignment: CDR1 KGHSH and CDR2 LQKENI. J was trimmed by 9 bases and V by 0 bases; bases with no gene match: 9. The CDR3 loop spans 16 amino acids. CDR3 sequence reads: CASSPPVLAGGAAQYF. The CDR3 nucleotides are TGTGCCAGCTCACCACCCGTGTTAGCGGGAGGGGCGGCCCAGTACTTC.

This clone was seen just once. Additional DNA sequences in this sample encode the identical CDR3. This chain links TRBV27 with TRBJ1-1; perhaps TRBD1 as D (5 bases). The CDR3 is 13 residues long. Germline CDR1 reads MNHEY; CDR2 reads SMNVEV (reference sequence). V was clipped by 5 bases and J by 1 base, with 8 bases between them. CDR3 sequence (DNA): TGTGCCAGCAGTGTGACAGCGAACACTGAAGCTTTCTTT. Protein product: CASSVTANTEAFF.

The chain uses TRBV4-1 and TRBJ2-6; TRBD2 aligns across 10 bases. The germline V gene encodes CDR1 MGHRA and CDR2 YSYEKL. V lost 4 bases and J lost 0; bases outside the gene matches: 9. The CDR3 runs to 19 residues. In DNA, the CDR3 is TGCGCCAGCAGCCCTCACCGGACTAGCGGATTCTCTGGGGCCAACGTCCTGACTTTC. Translated, it gives CASSPHRTSGFSGANVLTF.